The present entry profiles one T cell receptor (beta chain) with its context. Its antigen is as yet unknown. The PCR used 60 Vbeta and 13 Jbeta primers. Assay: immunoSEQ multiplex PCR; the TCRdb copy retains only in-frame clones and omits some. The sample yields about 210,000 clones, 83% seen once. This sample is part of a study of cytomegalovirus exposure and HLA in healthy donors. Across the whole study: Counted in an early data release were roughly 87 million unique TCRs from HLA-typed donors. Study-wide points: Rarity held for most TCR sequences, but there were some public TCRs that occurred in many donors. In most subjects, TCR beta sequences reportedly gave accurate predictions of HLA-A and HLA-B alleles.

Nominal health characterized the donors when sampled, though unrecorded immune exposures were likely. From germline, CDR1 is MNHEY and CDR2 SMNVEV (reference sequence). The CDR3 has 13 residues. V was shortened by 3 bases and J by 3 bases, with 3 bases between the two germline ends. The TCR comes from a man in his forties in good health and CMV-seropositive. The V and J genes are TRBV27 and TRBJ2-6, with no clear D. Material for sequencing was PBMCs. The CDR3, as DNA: TGTGCCAGCAGTTTTCGTGGGGCCAACGTCCTGACTTTC. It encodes CASSFRGANVLTF.